This entry lists 14 T cell receptor beta chains sequenced from one sample in a study of identical twins (dated by TCRdb to the mid-2010s). The method behind the library was 5' RACE. Sequencing was performed on an Illumina HiSeq 2000. In TCRdb, the public reads were trimmed at Q25 with fastp and aligned with MiXCR, with productive beta chains retained. Under each unique CDR3 protein, matching rows form one entry showing the most common genes and DNA. The sample has around 100,000 distinct CDR3 sequences on record, about 6.1% of them singletons. Roughly 12% of the sample goes to the ten largest clones. The sequencing input was memory T cells sorted from blood. The cell subset or site tag for this specimen amounts to: CD45RO+ enriched T cells. The source of these receptors is a woman aged 45-59 years in good health.

At least ten counts were recorded for this clonotype. The chain employs TRBV5-1 and TRBJ2-5, with 12 nucleotides matching TRBD2. The CDR3 length is 22 residues. Trimming at V came to 1 base and at J to 1 base, leaving 20 bases not matched to a gene. In germline, CDR1 is SGHRS, CDR2 YFSETQ. This CDR3 reads CASSLLGAASGRAIVFQETQYF. The CDR3 DNA reads TGCGCCAGCAGCTTGTTGGGCGCCGCTAGCGGGAGGGCCATTGTATTCCAAGAGACCCAGTACTTC.

This clonotype was picked up a small number of times. This chain uses TRBV29-1 with TRBJ2-1; 15 bases align to TRBD2. J gave up 9 bases and V 0 bases, and 6 bases lay outside the gene matches. CDR1 is SQVTM and CDR2 is ANQGSEA in the germline V gene. The CDR3 consists of 16 residues. This CDR3 reads CSVEEGGLAGGGEQFF. CDR3 sequence (DNA): TGCAGCGTTGAAGAAGGGGGACTAGCGGGAGGAGGTGAGCAGTTCTTC.

This clonotype occurred a few times. The V and J genes are TRBV20-1 and TRBJ2-1; 8 nucleotides align to TRBD2. The trim removed 6 bases at V and 9 bases at J, leaving 13 bases unmatched. CDR3 length: 14 amino acids. Germline CDR1 reads DFQATT; CDR2 reads SNEGSKA (reference sequence). CDR3 in DNA: TGCAGTGCCGTCAGCGGGAGCATTGGCGGTGAGCAGTTCTTC. This gives the protein CSAVSGSIGGEQFF.

The chain recombines TRBV5-4 with TRBJ2-1; TRBD2 matches 14 bases. The length of the CDR3 is 16 residues. The ends lost 3 bases at V and 6 bases at J; junction bases unmatched: 5. Germline V gene data show CDR1 as SGHNT and CDR2 as YYREEE (reference sequence). The CDR3 region is CASSSPGLAGVNEQFF. Here the CDR3 DNA reads TGTGCCAGCAGCTCTCCGGGACTAGCGGGAGTCAATGAGCAGTTCTTC. Looking up the rest from reference TRBV5-4 and TRBJ2-1 gives the full variable domain: ETGVTQSPTHLIKTRGQQVTLRCSSQSGHNTVSWYQQALGQGPQFIFQYYREEENGRGNFPPRFSGLQFPNYSSELNVNALELDDSALYLCASSSPGLAGVNEQFFGPGTRLTVL.

This clonotype occurred many times. This rearrangement joins TRBV5-1 to TRBJ2-5; maybe TRBD1 (6 bases). V lost 5 bases, J lost 1 base, and 15 bases lay in between. CDR3 length: 15 amino acids. Germline CDR1 is SGHRS and CDR2 is YFSETQ. In nucleotides, the CDR3 is TGCGCCAGCAGTCGACACCAGGGGAGCCAAGAGACCCAGTACTTC. It is translated as CASSRHQGSQETQYF.

A note on this clonotype: Given a much more abundant clone one base away, this may be a read error. The rearrangement joins TRBV13 to TRBJ2-3; no clear D. Per the germline V gene, CDR1 is PRHDT and CDR2 is FYEKMQ (reference sequence). This CDR3 has 13 residues. The CDR3 protein is CASSLRPTVTQYF. The CDR3 coding sequence is TGTGCCAGCAGCTTACGACCCACAGTTACGCAGTATTTT.

This clonotype was picked up many times. The V call is TRBV4-1, the J call TRBJ1-2; D not resolved. With 5 bases removed from V and 5 bases from J, the gap between germline ends came to 15 bases. Looked up from germline, CDR1 is MGHRA and CDR2 is YSYEKL. The CDR3 covers 14 residues. DNA of the CDR3: TGCGCCAGCAGCTCCCCGACCCTTGGGTATGGCTACACCTTC. Protein product: CASSSPTLGYGYTF.

This clonotype was counted many times. V usage is TRBV11-2 and J usage is TRBJ2-7; a possible D gene is TRBD1 (5 bases). CDR1 and CDR2 (germline): SGHAT, FQNNGV. This CDR3 has 15 amino acids. V gave up 1 base and J gave up 4 bases, with 14 bases separating them. The CDR3 DNA sequence: TGTGCCAGCAGCTTAGTTGGGTCTGGGGCTTACGAGCAGTACGTC. Residues: CASSLVGSGAYEQYV.

The chain's CDR3 is CSARDWFSAGTTSTDTQYF. CDR3 sequence (DNA): TGCAGTGCTAGAGATTGGTTCTCGGCTGGTACGACCAGCACAGATACGCAGTATTTT. V and J are TRBV20-1 and TRBJ2-3; D is unresolved. Germline lookup yields CDR1 DFQATT and CDR2 SNEGSKA (reference sequence). The CDR3 covers 19 residues. The germline V and J ends were trimmed by 0 bases and 0 bases, with 22 bases remaining between them.

This clonotype was seen ten or more times. The chain carries TRBV27 and TRBJ2-3; no clear D gene. CDR3 length equals 13 residues. V was trimmed by 6 bases and J by 6 bases, leaving 13 bases between them. CDR1 and CDR2 from the germline V gene are MNHEY and SMNVEV (reference sequence). In DNA, the CDR3 is TGTGCCAGCAGAGATTTGGGTGTGGATACGCAGTATTTT. Protein product: CASRDLGVDTQYF.

This clonotype was detected ten times or more. The chain recombines TRBV2 with TRBJ2-3; D is possibly TRBD2 (5 bases). From germline, CDR1 is SNHLY and CDR2 FYNNEI. Trimming pared 5 bases from V and 4 bases from J, leaving 7 bases between. This CDR3 is built from 12 residues. The CDR3 here is CASSTSSDTQYF. In DNA form, the CDR3 reads TGTGCCAGCAGTACTAGTTCAGATACGCAGTATTTT.

V usage is TRBV29-1 and J usage is TRBJ2-1; maybe TRBD2 (5 bases). The CDR3 covers 15 residues. The ends were cut back, 3 bases at V and 9 bases at J, with 21 bases in the middle. Per germline, CDR1 SQVTM and CDR2 ANQGSEA. The DNA for the CDR3 is TGCAGCGTTGATAGGGCTAGCAGACGGAAGGGTGAGCAGTTCTTC. Translated, it gives CSVDRASRRKGEQFF.

This clonotype was counted at least ten times. The chain links TRBV6-4 to TRBJ1-1; D gene ambiguous. Germline V gives CDR1 MRHNA, CDR2 SNTAGT. V lost 2 bases and J lost 2, with 9 bases in between. The CDR3 is made up of 14 amino acids. The CDR3 DNA is TGTGCCAGCAGTGACAGCAGCCTAAACACTGAAGCTTTCTTT. Protein sequence: CASSDSSLNTEAFF.

This clonotype was counted many times. The CDR3 spells CASSLMGLYEQFF. The CDR3 nucleotides are TGTGCCAGCAGTTTAATGGGGCTATACGAGCAGTTCTTC. This rearrangement joins TRBV12-3 or TRBV12-4 to TRBJ2-1, with D possibly TRBD1 on 5 matching bases. Trimming cost V 2 bases and J 10 bases, with 12 bases left between them. The CDR3 runs 13 residues.